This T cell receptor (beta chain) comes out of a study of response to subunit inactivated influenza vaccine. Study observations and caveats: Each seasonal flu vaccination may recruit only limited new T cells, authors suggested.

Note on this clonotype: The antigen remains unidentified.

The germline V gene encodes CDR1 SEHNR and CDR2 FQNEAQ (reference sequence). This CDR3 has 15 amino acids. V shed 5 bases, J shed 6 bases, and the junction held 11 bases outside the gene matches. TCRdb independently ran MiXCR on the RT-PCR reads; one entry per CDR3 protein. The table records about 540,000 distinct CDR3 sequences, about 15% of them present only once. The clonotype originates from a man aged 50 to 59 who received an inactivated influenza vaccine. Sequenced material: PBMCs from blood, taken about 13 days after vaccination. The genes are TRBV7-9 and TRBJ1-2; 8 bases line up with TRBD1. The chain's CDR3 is CASSVNFGQGDGYTF. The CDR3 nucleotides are TGTGCCAGCAGCGTAAACTTCGGACAGGGTGATGGCTACACCTTC.